This T cell receptor beta chain was identified during a study of blood T cell repertoires in COVID-19. About the research overall: COVID-19 samples, acute and convalescent, were from the United States, Italy and Spain.

Trimming removed 4 bases at V and 3 bases at J, with 7 bases between. CDR1 is SGHNT and CDR2 is YENEEA in the germline V gene. The CDR3 spans 13 residues. In terms of age and location, participants ranged from about 18 to 89 years and lived in about two dozen US areas. TCRdb keeps only in-frame clones here, not all; method: immunoSEQ multiplex PCR. This sample yields a few hundred thousand clones, of which almost 90% are seen a single time; roughly 15% belongs to the top ten. The chain links TRBV11-3 to TRBJ2-1; TRBD2 is a possible D gene (5 bases). The origin of this receptor is a woman between 50 and 59 years old with acute COVID-19. The sequenced sample consisted of PBMCs or T cells enriched from blood (not recorded which). The CDR3 reads CASSSGNYNEQFF. The CDR3 DNA is TGTGCCAGCAGCTCCGGGAACTACAATGAGCAGTTCTTC.